One sample yielded the 26 T cell receptor beta chains listed below, sequenced in a study of shared T cell receptors in the human thymus. Sequencing used immunoSEQ multiplex PCR; TCRdb keeps in-frame clones, though not all of them. The sample lists hundreds of thousands of clones, around 87% occurring once. These data were also filed under a second study, of human thymus T cells.

Material: thymocytes. Receptors were obtained from a boy in the first two years of life with a congenital heart defect.

The V and J genes are TRBV28 and TRBJ1-3, with D tentatively TRBD1 (5 bases). Trimming shortened V by 1 base and J by 4 bases, and 8 bases separated the two germline ends. CDR1 is MDHEN, CDR2 SYDVKM, per germline. CDR3 length: 14 amino acids. CDR3 nucleotides: TGTGCCAGCAGTTTATTCCAGGGAGGAAACACCATATATTTT. The encoded protein is CASSLFQGGNTIYF.

This clone was observed a single time. The gene calls are TRBV5-8 and TRBJ1-5; weak D call: TRBD1 (6 bases). From germline, CDR1 is SGHTS and CDR2 YDEGEE. CDR3 size: 12 residues. Trimming pared 7 bases from V and 5 bases from J, leaving 10 bases between. In DNA form, the CDR3 reads TGTGCCAGCGGGGAGGGGGATCAGCCCCAGCATTTT. Its protein product is CASGEGDQPQHF.

The chain combines TRBV4-3 with TRBJ1-1; D remains ambiguous. V was cut by 1 base and J by 4 bases, with 13 bases left in between. This CDR3 has 15 amino acids. The germline gives CDR1 LGHNA, CDR2 YSLEER. The CDR3 bases are TGCGCCAGCAGCCAAGGGCGGGGTAGGGTCACTGAAGCTTTCTTT. Translating it yields CASSQGRGRVTEAFF.

J is TRBJ2-3 and V is TRBV4-3; D gene ambiguous. The CDR3 is made up of 14 amino acids. Per the germline V gene, CDR1 is LGHNA and CDR2 is YSLEER. Trimming took 0 bases from V and 1 from J, leaving 5 bases between them. The DNA for the CDR3 is TGCGCCAGCAGCCAAGATACAGGCACAGATACGCAGTATTTT. Protein product: CASSQDTGTDTQYF.

The gene calls are TRBV30 and TRBJ1-1; 8 bases align to TRBD1. This CDR3 contains 15 residues. The V segment lost 4 bases and the J segment 2 bases; nucleotides outside the gene matches: 9. CDR1 GTSNPN and CDR2 SVGIG come from the germline V gene (reference sequence). The CDR3 sequence is CAWNGEGQANTEAFF. The CDR3 nucleotides read TGTGCCTGGAATGGAGAGGGACAGGCTAACACTGAAGCTTTCTTT. Full variable domain (missing parts from reference TRBV30 and TRBJ1-1): SQTIHQWPATLVQPVGSPLSLECTVEGTSNPNLYWYRQAAGRGLQLLFYSVGIGQISSEVPQNLSASRPQDRQFILSSKKLLLSDSGFYLCAWNGEGQANTEAFFGQGTRLTVV.

This chain links TRBV30 with TRBJ2-6, with D possibly matching TRBD2 (6 bases). V was clipped by 5 bases and J by 0 bases, with 14 bases between them. Germline V CDR1 and CDR2: GTSNPN, SVGIG (reference sequence). This CDR3 spans 16 amino acids. This CDR3 is CAWGGNLSSGANVLTF. The CDR3 DNA reads as TGTGCCTGGGGAGGGAACCTAAGCTCTGGGGCCAACGTCCTGACTTTC.

This chain links TRBV28 with TRBJ2-3; 7 bases map to TRBD1. V lost 10 bases and J lost 3; bases outside the gene matches: 7. Germline CDR1 is MDHEN and CDR2 is SYDVKM. The CDR3 totals 13 residues. DNA of the CDR3: TGTGCCACCAAGCAGGACAGGACAGATACGCAGTATTTT. It specifies CATKQDRTDTQYF.

The chain employs TRBV6-5 and TRBJ1-1; TRBD1 might be the D (5 bases). The CDR3 is 14 amino acids. The V gene's germline CDR1 is MNHEY and CDR2 SVGAGI. V was shortened by 6 bases and J by 1 base, with 12 bases between the two germline ends. CDR3 sequence: CASRGGIGNTEAFF. The CDR3 nucleotides are TGTGCCAGCAGGGGGGGGATTGGGAACACTGAAGCTTTCTTT.

This chain connects TRBV5-1 to TRBJ2-3; D might be TRBD2 (5 bases). The CDR3 has 14 residues. Germline V CDR1 and CDR2: SGHRS, YFSETQ. Trimming left V 0 bases short and J 4 bases short, with 9 bases between. The CDR3 nucleotides read TGCGCCAGCAGCTTGGATGGAGGTCCAGATACGCAGTATTTT. Its translation: CASSLDGGPDTQYF. Filled out from reference TRBV5-1 and TRBJ2-3, the complete variable domain reads KAGVTQTPRYLIKTRGQQVTLSCSPISGHRSVSWYQQTPGQGLQFLFEYFSETQRNKGNFPGRFSGRQFSNSRSEMNVSTLELGDSALYLCASSLDGGPDTQYFGPGTRLTVL.

This clone was picked up a small number of times. The chain employs TRBV19 and TRBJ1-4; 8 bases are shared with TRBD1. The trim removed 5 bases at V and 8 bases at J, leaving 13 bases unmatched. Germline-derived CDR1 and CDR2 are LNHDA and SQIVND (reference sequence). The CDR3 is 16 residues long. The chain's CDR3 is CASSSPDREGGEKLFF. Here the CDR3 DNA reads TGTGCCAGTAGTTCCCCGGACAGGGAGGGAGGAGAAAAACTGTTTTTT.

The chain carries TRBV9 and TRBJ2-7; a possible D gene is TRBD1 (6 bases). The ends were cut back, 1 base at V and 3 bases at J, with 14 bases in the middle. Germline V gives CDR1 SGDLS, CDR2 YYNGEE. The CDR3 has 15 amino acids. The CDR3 bases are TGTGCCAGCAGCGTAAGACAGGAACCTAACTACGAGCAGTACTTC. It specifies CASSVRQEPNYEQYF.

The chain recombines TRBV28 with TRBJ1-5; 10 bases map to TRBD1. The CDR3 has 14 residues. Germline lookup yields CDR1 MDHEN and CDR2 SYDVKM. Trimming took 8 bases from V and 6 from J; bases not matched to a gene: 7. CDR3 sequence: CASGQGGPIQPQHF. For the CDR3, the DNA is TGTGCCAGCGGACAGGGGGGCCCAATTCAGCCCCAGCATTTT.

The V call is TRBV7-9, the J call TRBJ1-3, with D perhaps TRBD1 (5 bases). Trimming removed 3 bases from V and 1 base from J, with 10 bases in between. Germline CDR1 SEHNR, CDR2 FQNEAQ (reference sequence). This CDR3 has 15 residues. The CDR3, as DNA: TGTGCCAGCAGCTTGCTCGGGGGTTCTGGAAACACCATATATTTT. Its protein product is CASSLLGGSGNTIYF. Full variable domain (outside the CDR3, taken from reference TRBV7-9 and TRBJ1-3): DTGVSQNPRHKITKRGQNVTFRCDPISEHNRLYWYRQTLGQGPEFLTYFQNEAQLEKSRLLSDRFSAERPKGSFSTLEIQRTEQGDSAMYLCASSLLGGSGNTIYFGEGSWLTVV.

In regard to this clone: The germline gene is not matched at one end of the junction; a read error may be the cause. The V call is TRBV6-5, the J call TRBJ2-7, with 7 bases aligning to TRBD2. Germline V lookup: CDR1 MNHEY, CDR2 SVGAGI. The CDR3 covers 12 residues. This chain's CDR3 is CASTGQRDERYF. The CDR3 nucleotides read TGTGCCAGCACAGGGCAGCGGGACGAGCGGTACTTC.

The chain is built from TRBV7-9 and TRBJ1-5; possibly TRBD1 for D (5 bases). Trimming stripped 5 bases from V and 2 bases from J, with 16 bases between. From germline, CDR1 is SEHNR and CDR2 FQNEAQ (reference sequence). This CDR3 region has 16 residues. The CDR3: CASSASLGGGNQPQHF. CDR3 sequence (DNA): TGTGCCAGCAGCGCGTCCCTGGGGGGTGGCAATCAGCCCCAGCATTTT.

The chain recombines TRBV5-1 with TRBJ1-1; a possible D gene is TRBD1 (5 bases). Germline CDR1 reads SGHRS; CDR2 reads YFSETQ. Deletions cut 4 bases from V and 2 bases from J, with 15 bases between. The CDR3 has 15 amino acids. The CDR3 sequence: CASSPNPGTNTEAFF. The CDR3 nucleotides are TGCGCCAGCAGCCCCAATCCAGGGACTAACACTGAAGCTTTCTTT.

This chain links TRBV10-2 with TRBJ2-7; 9 bases agree with TRBD1. The CDR3 sequence is 14 residues long. Germline lookup yields CDR1 WSHSY and CDR2 SAAADI. Trimming cost V 6 bases and J 1 base; bases outside gene matches: 4. The CDR3 DNA sequence: TGCGCCAGCAGCGGACAGGGGACATCCTACGAGCAGTACTTC. Protein product: CASSGQGTSYEQYF.

The chain is built from TRBV14 and TRBJ2-4, with D tentatively TRBD1 (6 bases). With 3 bases removed from V and 0 bases from J, the gap between germline ends came to 9 bases. The CDR3 sequence is 15 residues long. Germline assignment: CDR1 SGHDN and CDR2 FVKESK. CDR3 protein: CASSHRGLAKNIQYF. The CDR3 DNA follows: TGTGCCAGCAGCCACAGGGGTTTAGCCAAAAACATTCAGTACTTC.

The chain carries TRBV6-1 and TRBJ2-5, with D perhaps matching TRBD1 (6 bases). The germline V and J ends were trimmed by 4 bases and 5 bases, with 14 bases remaining between them. Germline V gives CDR1 MNHNS, CDR2 SASEGT. This CDR3 has 14 amino acids. The CDR3: CASSVMGAYETQYF. The CDR3 nucleotides read TGTGCCAGCAGTGTAATGGGGGCCTATGAGACCCAGTACTTC.

The rearrangement links TRBV4-3 to TRBJ2-3; 8 bases map to TRBD1. CDR1 is LGHNA and CDR2 is YSLEER in the germline V gene. The J segment lost 4 bases and the V segment lost 0 bases, leaving 9 bases of the junction unmatched. The length of the CDR3 is 17 residues. CDR3 coding DNA: TGCGCCAGCAGCCAAGAAGGGCCAGGGGGCATCGCAGATACGCAGTATTTT. Its translation is CASSQEGPGGIADTQYF.

This rearrangement joins TRBV19 to TRBJ2-1; 9 bases align to TRBD1. Germline V gives CDR1 LNHDA, CDR2 SQIVND (reference sequence). Unmatched junction bases numbered 14, after V lost 3 bases and J lost 5 bases. The CDR3 runs to 18 residues. Here the CDR3 reads CASSISRDRETADNEQFF. The CDR3 bases are TGTGCCAGTAGTATTTCCCGGGACAGGGAGACGGCGGACAATGAGCAGTTCTTC.

This CDR3 is CASSSRQGVNYGYTF. In nucleotides, the CDR3 is TGTGCCAGCAGCTCAAGACAGGGAGTGAACTATGGCTACACCTTC. V is TRBV5-4 and J is TRBJ1-2; TRBD1 agrees at 7 bases. The V and J ends lost 3 bases and 2 bases, in that order; junction bases with no gene match: 7. CDR3 length equals 15 residues. Germline V gene sequence: CDR1 SGHNT, CDR2 YYREEE (reference sequence).

V is TRBV6-9 and J is TRBJ2-2, with 11 bases fitting TRBD2. Trimming at V came to 2 bases and at J to 6 bases, leaving 17 bases not matched to a gene. CDR1 is MNHGY, CDR2 SVAAGI, per germline. The length of the CDR3 is 20 residues. In nucleotides, the CDR3 is TGTGCCAGCAGTTATCCGCGGCGTGTTAGCGGGGGGGCAGGTTCCGGGGAGCTGTTTTTT. Its protein is CASSYPRRVSGGAGSGELFF.

The chain recombines TRBV10-1 with TRBJ2-5, with 12 bases fitting TRBD1. Germline V gives CDR1 WNHNN, CDR2 SYGVQD (reference sequence). This CDR3 spans 18 amino acids. The V segment lost 0 bases and the J segment 4 bases; nucleotides outside the gene matches: 9. The CDR3 here is CASSESSSGQGARETQYF. CDR3 bases: TGCGCCAGCAGTGAGTCATCCTCGGGACAGGGGGCGAGAGAGACCCAGTACTTC.

Comments on this clone: One end of the junction does not line up with germline, which may come from a read error. The chain carries TRBV10-3 and TRBJ1-1, with unresolved D. Germline assignment: CDR1 ENHRY and CDR2 SYGVKD. CDR3 length: 15 amino acids. The CDR3 protein is CAIKRGRVENTEAFF. CDR3 coding DNA: TGCGCCATCAAGCGCGGGCGGGTAGAGAACACTGAAGCTTTCTTT.

This clone was seen only once. This rearrangement joins TRBV30 to TRBJ2-7; maybe TRBD1 (5 bases). This CDR3 comprises 15 residues. The germline V gene has CDR1 GTSNPN and CDR2 SVGIG (reference sequence). V was trimmed by 1 base and J by 2 bases, leaving 15 bases between them. CDR3 sequence: CAWSGYSTETYEQYF. The CDR3 DNA is TGTGCCTGGAGTGGGTATTCGACAGAAACCTACGAGCAGTACTTC.